This record concerns one T cell receptor beta chain sequence. Antigen specificity is unknown. The CDR3 loop spans 15 amino acids. The germline V gene has CDR1 MDHEN and CDR2 SYDVKM. Trimming removed 4 bases from V and 1 base from J; junction bases left unmatched: 6. The data were obtained in a study of graft-versus-host responses after intestinal transplantation. Study overall: Anti-thymocyte globulin induction preceded two to four years of tacrolimus and steroid maintenance in all recipients.

TCRdb keeps only in-frame clones here, not all; method: immunoSEQ multiplex PCR. The sample has approximately 99,000 clones; 91% are singletons. The TCR originated in a human donor who was the organ donor for an intestinal transplant. V is TRBV28 and J is TRBJ1-1, with 7 bases matching TRBD1. The starting material was unstimulated CD4+ T cells sorted from spleen or lymph node cells, obtained before transplant. Written as DNA, the CDR3 is TGTGCCAGCAGTTCTACCGGGACAGCGAACACTGAAGCTTTCTTT. It specifies CASSSTGTANTEAFF.